The clone carrying this T cell receptor (beta chain) was observed once. The data were obtained in a study of blood T cell repertoires in COVID-19. Using immunoSEQ multiplex PCR, the repertoire was profiled, and TCRdb retains in-frame clones only, with some absent. The table records over 130,000 clones, 75% to 80% of them present only once. Trimming took off 8 bases at V and 4 bases at J, with 14 bases between the two ends. Germline values: CDR1 MDHEN, CDR2 SYDVKM. The CDR3 covers 13 residues. The V call is TRBV28, the J call TRBJ1-2; D remains unclear. This clonotype was sampled from a woman in her 50s who had recovered from COVID-19. Sequences were obtained from PBMCs or T cells enriched from blood (not recorded which). CDR3 bases: TGTGCCAGCTATTACGCGGAACTCTATGGCTACACCTTC. Its protein is CASYYAELYGYTF.